This T cell receptor beta chain came from a study of T cell clonality in common variable immunodeficiency. Assay: immunoSEQ multiplex PCR; the TCRdb copy retains only in-frame clones and omits some. The table records around 50,000 clones without singletons, the ten largest covering approximately 5.9%. Each donor provided roughly 4.5 to 8.5 ml of heparinized whole blood. Germline V gives CDR1 LNHDA, CDR2 SQIVND (reference sequence). CDR3 length: 13 amino acids. As concerns this clone: Its antigen is undetermined. One junction end disagrees with the germline gene, perhaps due to a read error. Read sequence stops 3 residues before the CDR3 end, and the germline J gene provides the missing end. This same CDR3 is encoded by further DNA sequences in the sample.

Study-level findings and limits: Compared with controls, CVID subjects had fewer shared TCRbeta clones. Common variable immunodeficiency TCR beta sequences reportedly had fewer deletions and N-nucleotide insertions. CVID subjects showed higher TCRbeta clonality than healthy controls.

This TCR was sampled from a person between 18 and 75 years old in good health. The material sequenced was peripheral blood mononuclear cells. V and J are TRBV19 and TRBJ1-2; 8 nucleotides agree with TRBD1. The part of the CDR3 DNA that was read is TGTGCCAGCTGGGGACAGGATAACTATGGA. Translated, it gives CASWGQDNYG. The complete CDR3 reads CASWGQDNYGYTF.